This entry describes one T cell receptor beta chain. Recruited during active infection, patients (from Seattle) were subsequently followed longitudinally. The sample comes from a study of blood T cell repertoires in COVID-19. As for the study in general: Acute and convalescent COVID-19 specimens originated in the United States, Italy and Spain. From T cells, B-cell-depleted T cells, or PBMCs came the material, which was cDNA or gDNA.

The authors' processing: Reference gene primer amplification in the assay estimated nucleated cell counts. Produced via immunoSEQ multiplex PCR; TCRdb's table is partial and in-frame only. The D gene and trimming were derived from the DNA, and the V and J assignments and clone size from that table. The sample shows around 63,000 clones, more than 80% of them seen only once. This TCR derives from a woman aged 60-70 years with COVID-19, enrolled during active disease. Sequenced: peripheral blood.

CDR3 loop: CASSVLGDTGELFF. The CDR3 DNA is TGTGCCAGCAGCGTTTTAGGGGACACCGGGGAGCTGTTTTTT. V and J are TRBV9 and TRBJ2-2; D perhaps matches TRBD1 (5 bases). V lost 2 bases to trimming and J lost 3 bases, with 8 bases between them. The germline V gene encodes CDR1 SGDLS and CDR2 YYNGEE. The CDR3 runs to 14 residues. The variable domain in full, with the rest retrieved from reference TRBV9 and TRBJ2-2, is DSGVTQTPKHLITATGQRVTLRCSPRSGDLSVYWYQQSLDQGLQFLIQYYNGEERAKGNILERFSAQQFPDLHSELNLSSLELGDSALYFCASSVLGDTGELFFGEGSRLTVL.